This is a list of T cell receptor beta chains from one sample in a study of cytotoxic CD8 clonotypes in ibrutinib-treated CLL. TCRdb keeps only in-frame clones here, not all; method: immunoSEQ multiplex PCR. The sample has more than 85,000 clones, about 74% seen once. The source was PBMCs, collected after 24 months of ibrutinib treatment. All receptors come from a human donor with chronic lymphocytic leukemia. The CDR3 runs from the conserved cysteine through the conserved F or W. The D gene is left open where the match is weak. Size tells how often a clone was seen (once, few, many) or the class of an expanded clone, and some rows leave it out.

J gene: TRBJ2-1
D gene: TRBD2
clone size: -
V gene: TRBV19
CDR3 DNA: TGTGCCAGTAGTATAAGGGGGACTAGCGGGATGCAGTTCTTC
CDR3 protein: CASSIRGTSGMQFF

J gene: TRBJ2-1
D gene: -
clone size: -
V gene: TRBV6-1
CDR3 DNA: TGTGCCAGCAGTGTTACTACCTTCTCCTACAATGAGCAGTTCTTC
CDR3 protein: CASSVTTFSYNEQFF

J gene: TRBJ1-5
D gene: TRBD1
clone size: -
V gene: TRBV18
CDR3 DNA: TGTGCCAGCTCACGAGACAGGGACCAGCCCCAGCATTTT
CDR3 protein: CASSRDRDQPQHF

J gene: TRBJ2-2
D gene: -
clone size: few
V gene: TRBV4-1
CDR3 DNA: TGCGCCAGCAGCCAAGAATGGGACGGGTGGAACACCGGGGAGCTGTTTTTT
CDR3 protein: CASSQEWDGWNTGELFF

J gene: TRBJ1-2
D gene: TRBD1
clone size: -
V gene: TRBV18
CDR3 DNA: TGTGCCAGCTCAGTTGGACAGGGGGCTGGTGGCTACACCTTC
CDR3 protein: CASSVGQGAGGYTF

J gene: TRBJ2-7
D gene: -
clone size: once
V gene: TRBV5-6
CDR3 DNA: TGTGCCAGCAGCCCGACTCAAGGACAGCCTCAGTACTTC
CDR3 protein: CASSPTQGQPQYF

J gene: TRBJ2-7
D gene: -
clone size: few
V gene: TRBV6-1
CDR3 DNA: TGTGCCAGCAGTGAAGCCAGGGTAGGCTACGAGCAGTACTTC
CDR3 protein: CASSEARVGYEQYF

J gene: TRBJ2-7
D gene: -
clone size: -
V gene: TRBV11-2
CDR3 DNA: TGTGCCAGCAGCTTAGATGGGGCCGGGCAGTACTTC
CDR3 protein: CASSLDGAGQYF

J gene: TRBJ2-1
D gene: -
clone size: -
V gene: TRBV19
CDR3 DNA: TGTGCCAGTAGTATAGACCTGTTAGGTAGCTACAAGAGCTCCTACAATGAGCAGTTCTTC
CDR3 protein: CASSIDLLGSYKSSYNEQFF

J gene: TRBJ2-5
D gene: -
clone size: -
V gene: TRBV27
CDR3 DNA: TGTGCCACCAGAGACGGGGCTCAGGGACAAGAGACCCAGTACTTC
CDR3 protein: CATRDGAQGQETQYF

J gene: TRBJ1-4
D gene: -
clone size: -
V gene: TRBV20-1
CDR3 DNA: TGCAGTGCTAGACATGAAAAACTGTTTTTT
CDR3 protein: CSARHEKLFF

J gene: TRBJ2-5
D gene: -
clone size: once
V gene: TRBV7-9
CDR3 DNA: TGTGCCACAGGACAGTTAGAGACCCAGTACTTC
CDR3 protein: CATGQLETQYF

J gene: TRBJ2-3
D gene: TRBD2
clone size: -
V gene: TRBV19
CDR3 DNA: TGTGCCAGTAGTAGACTAGCGGGGGCCCAGGGAGATACGCAGTATTTT
CDR3 protein: CASSRLAGAQGDTQYF

J gene: TRBJ2-7
D gene: -
clone size: many
V gene: TRBV4-1
CDR3 DNA: TGCGCCAGCAGCCAAGATCGCTTCAACGAGCAGTACTTC
CDR3 protein: CASSQDRFNEQYF

J gene: TRBJ2-1
D gene: TRBD2
clone size: -
V gene: TRBV27
CDR3 DNA: TGTGCCAGCAGTTTTCGGACTAGCGTCCCCTCCTACAATGAGCAGTTCTTC
CDR3 protein: CASSFRTSVPSYNEQFF

J gene: TRBJ2-1
D gene: -
clone size: -
V gene: TRBV19
CDR3 DNA: TGTGCCAGTAAGGGGCGAGGGCCCTACAATGAGCAGTTCTTC
CDR3 protein: CASKGRGPYNEQFF

J gene: TRBJ1-5
D gene: TRBD1
clone size: -
V gene: TRBV18
CDR3 DNA: TGTGCCAGCCGAGGACAGGGAGTCGCATTT
CDR3 protein: CASRGQGVAF

J gene: TRBJ1-2
D gene: -
clone size: -
V gene: TRBV30
CDR3 DNA: TGTGCCTGGAGTGGAATGGTGTTTGTCTATGGCTACACCTTC
CDR3 protein: CAWSGMVFVYGYTF

J gene: TRBJ2-3
D gene: -
clone size: -
V gene: TRBV6-1
CDR3 DNA: TGTGCCAGCAGTGAACAGTGGCAGCGTGACCCGAGAGATACGCAGTATTTT
CDR3 protein: CASSEQWQRDPRDTQYF

J gene: TRBJ2-7
D gene: -
clone size: -
V gene: TRBV7-9
CDR3 DNA: TGTGCCAGCAGCTTACGGGGGGCTCTTGGCGAGCAGTACTTC
CDR3 protein: CASSLRGALGEQYF

J gene: TRBJ2-7
D gene: -
clone size: -
V gene: TRBV11-3
CDR3 DNA: TGTGCCAGCAGCTTAGAGGGCAGTTACGAGCAGTACTTC
CDR3 protein: CASSLEGSYEQYF

J gene: TRBJ1-5
D gene: TRBD1
clone size: -
V gene: TRBV6-6
CDR3 DNA: TGTGCCAGCACCCTTGGGACAGGCAATCAGCCCCAGCATTTT
CDR3 protein: CASTLGTGNQPQHF

J gene: TRBJ2-7
D gene: -
clone size: -
V gene: TRBV28
CDR3 DNA: TGTGCCAGCACCAAGACAGGACGGAGCGAGCAGTACTTC
CDR3 protein: CASTKTGRSEQYF

J gene: TRBJ2-7
D gene: TRBD2
clone size: -
V gene: TRBV19
CDR3 DNA: TGTGCCAGTAGTAAGGGACTAGCGGAGGGGTTCTTGTTGCAGCAGTACTTC
CDR3 protein: CASSKGLAEGFLLQQYF

J gene: TRBJ1-4
D gene: TRBD1
clone size: -
V gene: TRBV6-1
CDR3 DNA: TGTGCCACCAAACCACGTGACAGGGGGAATGAAAAACTGTTTTTT
CDR3 protein: CATKPRDRGNEKLFF

J gene: TRBJ1-3
D gene: -
clone size: -
V gene: TRBV6-1
CDR3 DNA: TGTGCCAGCAGGCACGGAAACACCATATATTTT
CDR3 protein: CASRHGNTIYF

J gene: TRBJ2-5
D gene: -
clone size: -
V gene: TRBV27
CDR3 DNA: TGTGCCAGCGGAGACCAAGAGACCCAGTACTTC
CDR3 protein: CASGDQETQYF

J gene: TRBJ2-5
D gene: TRBD1
clone size: -
V gene: TRBV5-1
CDR3 DNA: TGCGCCAGCAGCTCCGGGACAGGCCGAGAAGAGACCCAGTACTTC
CDR3 protein: CASSSGTGREETQYF

J gene: TRBJ2-7
D gene: -
clone size: -
V gene: TRBV27
CDR3 DNA: TGTGCCAGCAGTTTAACCAGTTTTGCCTACGAGCAGTACTTC
CDR3 protein: CASSLTSFAYEQYF

J gene: TRBJ1-5
D gene: TRBD1
clone size: -
V gene: TRBV19
CDR3 DNA: TGTGCCAGTAGTATACGGCAGGGGGACTATAGCAATCAGCCCCAGCATTTT
CDR3 protein: CASSIRQGDYSNQPQHF

J gene: TRBJ2-1
D gene: -
clone size: -
V gene: TRBV9
CDR3 DNA: TGTGCCAGCAGCCCCTTCCTCGGGGGCAATGAGCAGTTCTTC
CDR3 protein: CASSPFLGGNEQFF

J gene: TRBJ2-1
D gene: -
clone size: few
V gene: TRBV7-9
CDR3 DNA: TGTGCCAGCAGCTTAGTTAGCGGAATCATGGGTGAGCAGTTCTTC
CDR3 protein: CASSLVSGIMGEQFF

J gene: TRBJ1-2
D gene: TRBD1
clone size: -
V gene: TRBV28
CDR3 DNA: TGTGCCAGCAGCCCCCAAGGGACAGGGAGCGGCTACACCTTC
CDR3 protein: CASSPQGTGSGYTF

J gene: TRBJ1-5
D gene: -
clone size: -
V gene: TRBV5-8
CDR3 DNA: TGTGCCAGCAGCCGGGACCCTAATCAGCCCCAGCATTTT
CDR3 protein: CASSRDPNQPQHF

J gene: TRBJ2-3
D gene: TRBD1
clone size: -
V gene: TRBV29-1
CDR3 DNA: TGCAGCGCTTCGACAGGGCTCACAGATACGCAGTATTTT
CDR3 protein: CSASTGLTDTQYF

J gene: TRBJ2-5
D gene: TRBD1
clone size: -
V gene: TRBV30
CDR3 DNA: TGTGCCTGGAATGAGGCCCGGGACAGGCCGGAAGAGACCCAGTACTTC
CDR3 protein: CAWNEARDRPEETQYF

J gene: TRBJ2-1
D gene: -
clone size: -
V gene: TRBV18
CDR3 DNA: TGTGCCAGCTCACCCCGGACCTCTACGGCGGTCAATGAGCAGTTCTTC
CDR3 protein: CASSPRTSTAVNEQFF

J gene: TRBJ2-1
D gene: TRBD2
clone size: -
V gene: TRBV6-6
CDR3 DNA: TGTGCCAGCAGTTCCCAACCGGGAGGTTGGGGTGAGCAGTTCTTC
CDR3 protein: CASSSQPGGWGEQFF

J gene: TRBJ1-1
D gene: -
clone size: once
V gene: TRBV19
CDR3 DNA: TGTGCCAGTAGTATTACAGGAGAGGGGAGGACTGAAGCTTTCTTT
CDR3 protein: CASSITGEGRTEAFF

J gene: TRBJ2-3
D gene: TRBD2
clone size: -
V gene: TRBV7-3
CDR3 DNA: TGTGCCAGCAGCTTAGTAGCGGGGGGGCCAGATACGCAGTATTTT
CDR3 protein: CASSLVAGGPDTQYF

J gene: TRBJ1-2
D gene: -
clone size: -
V gene: TRBV6-1
CDR3 DNA: TGTGCCAGCAGTTACCTCGGCGGCTACACCTTC
CDR3 protein: CASSYLGGYTF

J gene: TRBJ2-1
D gene: TRBD2
clone size: few
V gene: TRBV6-4
CDR3 DNA: TGTGCCAGCAGTGGCGGGAGGTACAATGAGCAGTTCTTC
CDR3 protein: CASSGGRYNEQFF

J gene: TRBJ2-1
D gene: -
clone size: -
V gene: TRBV7-3
CDR3 DNA: TGTGCCAGCAGCTATTCTCAGAGAAACTCCTACAATGAGCAGTTCTTC
CDR3 protein: CASSYSQRNSYNEQFF

J gene: TRBJ2-5
D gene: -
clone size: -
V gene: TRBV4-1
CDR3 DNA: TGCGCCAGCAGCCAAGGGGCAGGGTGGTTAGGTGCCCAGTACTTC
CDR3 protein: CASSQGAGWLGAQYF

J gene: TRBJ2-2
D gene: -
clone size: -
V gene: TRBV10-3
CDR3 DNA: TGTGCCATCAGAAATTCCGGGGAAGACACCGGGGAGCTGTTTTTT
CDR3 protein: CAIRNSGEDTGELFF

J gene: TRBJ1-2
D gene: -
clone size: -
V gene: TRBV7-2
CDR3 DNA: TGTGCCAGCAGCTTAGTGGGGGCAGATGGCTACACCTTC
CDR3 protein: CASSLVGADGYTF